One T cell receptor (beta chain) is described in this entry. These data belong to a study of blood T cell repertoires in COVID-19. Some clones are missing from TCRdb's copy, which holds only in-frame ones; the method was immunoSEQ multiplex PCR. The sample includes 390,000 or so clones, around 91% of them seen just once. The V and J ends lost 2 bases and 5 bases respectively, with 13 bases between them. Germline CDR1 and CDR2: SGHNT and YENEEA. This CDR3 region has 15 residues. The sequence derives from a man younger than 35 who had recovered from COVID-19. The chain recombines TRBV11-3 with TRBJ2-1; perhaps TRBD1 as D (5 bases). The sample consisted of PBMCs or T cells enriched from blood (not recorded which). In DNA form, the CDR3 reads TGTGCCAGCAGCTTAACAGGTAGTGTGGACAATGAGCAGTTCTTC. It encodes CASSLTGSVDNEQFF.